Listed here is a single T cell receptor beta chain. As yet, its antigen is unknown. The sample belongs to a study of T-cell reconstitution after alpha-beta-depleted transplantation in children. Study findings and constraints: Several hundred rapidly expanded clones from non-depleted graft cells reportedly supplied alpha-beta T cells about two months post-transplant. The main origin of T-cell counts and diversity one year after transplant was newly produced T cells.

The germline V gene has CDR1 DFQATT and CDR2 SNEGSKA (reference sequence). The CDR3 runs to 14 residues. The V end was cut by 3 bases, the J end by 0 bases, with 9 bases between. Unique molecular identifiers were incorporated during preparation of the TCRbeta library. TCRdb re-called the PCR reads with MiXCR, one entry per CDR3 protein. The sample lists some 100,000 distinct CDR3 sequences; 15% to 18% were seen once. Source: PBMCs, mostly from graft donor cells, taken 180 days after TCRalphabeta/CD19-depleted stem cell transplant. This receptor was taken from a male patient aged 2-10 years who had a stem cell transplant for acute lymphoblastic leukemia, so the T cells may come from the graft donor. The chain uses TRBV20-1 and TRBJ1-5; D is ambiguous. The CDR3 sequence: CSASGLYSNQPQHF. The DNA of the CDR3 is TGCAGTGCTAGCGGGCTTTATAGCAATCAGCCCCAGCATTTT.